This TCR beta chain comes out of a study of OX40 agonist ivuxolimab in advanced cancers. About the research overall: Ivuxolimab, an agonist antibody against OX40 (CD134), was given to patients. The study enrolled dose-escalation patients with hepatocellular carcinoma, melanoma, renal cell or head and neck cancer. Study-level points and caveats: Clonal expansion by week 6 occurred in CD4+ and CD8+ blood T cells (at 0.1 to 3.0 mg/kg).

On this clone: Its antigen is unidentified.

Patients with autoimmune history or systemic immunosuppression were excluded. Per germline, CDR1 LNHDA and CDR2 SQIVND (reference sequence). This CDR3 region has 17 residues. After removal of 8 bases from V and 7 bases from J, the junction contained 18 bases not matched to a gene. Profiling relied on immunoSEQ multiplex PCR, and the TCRdb table lists in-frame clones only, not all of them. The sample lists tens of thousands of clones, about 80% seen once, with roughly 4.1% in the top ten. This clonotype originated in an adult with an advanced solid tumor such as melanoma, head and neck, liver or kidney cancer. The chain couples TRBV19 to TRBJ2-1, with 9 bases lining up with TRBD2. Material: CD4+ or CD8+ T cells sorted from blood, obtained in a trial of the OX40 agonist ivuxolimab. The CDR3 spells CASRGASGDSSWNEQFF. The CDR3 region has the DNA TGTGCCAGTCGTGGGGCTAGCGGGGACTCTTCGTGGAATGAGCAGTTCTTC.